The 11 T cell receptor beta chains in this list originate from one sample, sequenced in a study of Ad26.COV2.S vaccination and SARS-CoV-2 variants. Treatment denoted: about 20 received Ad26.COV2.S at low or high dose, single or two shots; 5 received placebo; per-sample allocation not given. After the first vaccine or placebo injection, samples were drawn on day 63. Only in-frame clones appear in the TCRdb table, and some are missing; sequencing was by immunoSEQ multiplex PCR. The table shows hundreds of thousands of clones, with around 90% occurring only once. The input for sequencing was peripheral blood, taken in a trial of Ad26.COV2.S vaccine versus placebo. These receptors all come from a person between 18 and 65 years old who received the Ad26.COV2.S COVID-19 vaccine or a placebo.

A few counts support this clone. The chain has TRBV4-3 and TRBJ1-3; perhaps TRBD1 as D (5 bases). The germline CDR1 and CDR2 sequences are LGHNA and YSLEER. The CDR3 spans 16 residues. V lost 0 bases, J lost 9 bases, and 18 bases lay in between. CDR3 coding DNA: TGCGCCAGCAGCCAAGATTCTCTGGGACGGGGTAGCACCATATATTTT. It translates to CASSQDSLGRGSTIYF.

The chain couples TRBV25-1 to TRBJ2-7; D is unresolved. CDR1 is MGHDK and CDR2 is SYGVNS in the germline V gene. This CDR3 spans 11 amino acids. V lost 1 base and J 6 bases, leaving 4 bases between the germline ends. CDR3 sequence: CASSELGEQYF. The CDR3 nucleotides are TGTGCCAGCAGTGAATTGGGCGAGCAGTACTTC.

The V and J genes are TRBV7-8 and TRBJ2-7; TRBD2 matches at 14 bases. Trimming at V came to 5 bases and at J to 3 bases, leaving 9 bases not matched to a gene. The CDR3 is 17 residues long. Looked up from germline, CDR1 is SGHVS and CDR2 is FQNEAQ. The CDR3 nucleotides read TGTGCCAGCAGCCTAGGGTGGGGACTAGCGGGAGTCTACGAGCAGTACTTC. This codes for CASSLGWGLAGVYEQYF.

This clone was picked up a small number of times. V is TRBV19 and J is TRBJ1-5; D call uncertain. Looked up from germline, CDR1 is LNHDA and CDR2 is SQIVND (reference sequence). V was trimmed by 4 bases and J by 2 bases, leaving 12 bases between them. The CDR3 consists of 15 residues. The CDR3 DNA sequence: TGTGCCAGTAGTAGCGTTGGCGCTGGCAATCAGCCCCAGCATTTT. The encoded protein is CASSSVGAGNQPQHF. The full variable domain, with the rest looked up from reference TRBV19 and TRBJ1-5, is DGGITQSPKYLFRKEGQNVTLSCEQNLNHDAMYWYRQDPGQGLRLIYYSQIVNDFQKGDIAEGYSVSREKKESFPLTVTSAQKNPTAFYLCASSSVGAGNQPQHFGDGTRLSIL.

The chain carries TRBV28 and TRBJ2-7, with D perhaps TRBD1 (5 bases). Trimming removed 5 bases from V and 0 bases from J, with 14 bases in between. CDR3 length: 15 residues. Germline CDR1 MDHEN, CDR2 SYDVKM. CDR3 in DNA: TGTGCCAGCAGTCTCTACTCGACAGCCTCCTACGAGCAGTACTTC. As protein: CASSLYSTASYEQYF.

The rearrangement joins TRBV19 to TRBJ1-1, with a possible D match to TRBD1 (6 bases). V shed 5 bases and J shed 5 bases, with 15 bases lying between them. The CDR3 covers 14 residues. CDR1 is LNHDA, CDR2 SQIVND, per germline (reference sequence). The CDR3 region has the DNA TGTGCCAGTAGTCTCCACAGGGACGCGACTGAAGCTTTCTTT. It codes for CASSLHRDATEAFF.

This clone was counted once. The genes are TRBV27 and TRBJ1-6; D uncertain. CDR3 size: 13 residues. CDR1 is MNHEY and CDR2 is SMNVEV in the germline V gene (reference sequence). Trimming removed 5 bases from V and 9 bases from J, with 11 bases in between. CDR3 residues: CASSPLVLSPLHF. The CDR3 bases are TGTGCCAGCAGTCCCCTCGTGCTTTCACCCCTCCACTTT.

The chain couples TRBV27 to TRBJ1-4; 7 bases match TRBD1. V shed 4 bases, J shed 6 bases, and the junction held 5 bases outside the gene matches. Germline lookup yields CDR1 MNHEY and CDR2 SMNVEV (reference sequence). The CDR3 loop spans 14 amino acids. CDR3 in DNA: TGTGCCAGCAGTTCGACAGGGATGGATGAAAAACTGTTTTTT. Its protein product is CASSSTGMDEKLFF.

This chain joins TRBV19 and TRBJ2-5, with D tentatively TRBD1 or TRBD2 (5 bases each). V was shortened by 5 bases and J by 3 bases, with 10 bases between the two germline ends. The CDR3 consists of 13 residues. Looked up from germline, CDR1 is LNHDA and CDR2 is SQIVND (reference sequence). In DNA, the CDR3 is TGTGCCAGTAGTTTTTGGGGGAAAGAGACCCAGTACTTC. Translation: CASSFWGKETQYF.

The chain combines TRBV6-5 with TRBJ2-7; 9 positions match TRBD1. This CDR3 has 12 amino acids. V lost 8 bases, J lost 6 bases, and 5 bases stayed unmatched. In germline, CDR1 is MNHEY, CDR2 SVGAGI. This CDR3 reads CASGTGIGEQYF. DNA of the CDR3: TGTGCCAGCGGGACAGGGATCGGCGAGCAGTACTTC.

The V call is TRBV3-1 (or the pseudogene TRBV3-2), the J call TRBJ1-4, with a possible D match to TRBD1 (6 bases). The CDR3 spans 16 residues. V lost 4 bases, J lost 2 bases, and 14 bases lay in between. Germline CDR1 and CDR2: LGHDT and YNNKEL (reference sequence). CDR3 loop: CASSPGGPRTNEKLFF. As DNA, the CDR3 is TGTGCCAGCAGCCCGGGGGGGCCACGGACTAATGAAAAACTGTTTTTT.